This TCR beta chain was captured in a study of T cell responses to AZD1222 COVID-19 vaccine. General study points: AZD1222 recipients seropositive at baseline numbered only 6 or 7. Regions left unmutated in variants are reportedly the target of nearly half of spike-specific TCRs.

Profiled with immunoSEQ multiplex PCR; TCRdb holds only in-frame clones, not every one. The data contain more than 95,000 clones, 93% of them singletons. CDR1 and CDR2 (germline): MNHEY, SVGAGI. Trimming cost V 5 bases and J 4 bases, with 18 bases left between them. This CDR3 contains 15 residues. As to this clone: What it binds is unknown.

The clonotype originates from an adult in good health. The starting material was peripheral blood, obtained on day 0 of AZD1222 vaccination. This chain uses TRBV6-5 with TRBJ2-7, with D possibly matching TRBD2 (6 bases). The DNA of the CDR3 is TGTGCCAGCAGTCCGACTCGTCTAGCGACGTACGAGCAGTACTTC. This gives the protein CASSPTRLATYEQYF.